This T cell receptor beta chain was observed in a study of T cells after posttransplantation cyclophosphamide. Cyclophosphamide on days +3 and +4 followed busulfan-fludarabine conditioning and a marrow graft. The CDR3 sequence is 16 residues long. Germline lookup yields CDR1 ENHRY and CDR2 SYGVKD. Losses at the gene ends were 9 bases for V and 6 bases for J; bases not matched to a gene: 19. Generated by immunoSEQ multiplex PCR, the TCRdb table keeps only in-frame clones and is missing some. The sample yields several thousand clones, 90% seen once. Notes on this clone: The target antigen is unknown.

Findings of the study overall: Later blood repertoires were often dominated by clones from the donor CD8+ memory compartment.

The rearrangement joins TRBV10-3 to TRBJ2-7; the match to TRBD1 covers 8 bases. Here the sequenced sample was CD4+ T cells sorted from blood, taken approximately 1,300 days after allogeneic stem cell transplant with posttransplant cyclophosphamide. This TCR was recovered from a female patient aged 50-60 years who received an allogeneic stem cell transplant from a related donor, was CMV-positive, and had no GVHD. The T cells may come from the graft donor. The CDR3 sequence: CAISRGQADLRIEQYF. The CDR3 coding sequence is TGTGCCATATCTCGGGGACAGGCCGACCTAAGGATCGAGCAGTACTTC.